A single sample is the source of the 17 T cell receptor beta chains below, sequenced in a study of a mutant IDH1 vaccine in newly diagnosed glioma. This table comes from immunoSEQ multiplex PCR, and its TCRdb copy is limited to in-frame clones, with some not included. The table lists tens of thousands of clones, approximately 83% of them singletons. Indicated time point: baseline, week 1 (first vaccination visit). Treatment noted: pre-vaccination baseline after standard-of-care therapy. Sequencing was performed on PBMCs, taken from a glioma patient treated with radiotherapy, temozolomide or both. The receptors shown here come from a woman aged 45-59 years with glioma.

V usage is TRBV4-1 and J usage is TRBJ1-5, with D perhaps matching TRBD1 (5 bases). Germline loops: CDR1 MGHRA, CDR2 YSYEKL. Trimming cost V 1 base and J 6 bases, with 16 bases left between them. CDR3 length: 16 residues. The CDR3 loop is CASSQVEYDRIQPQHF. CDR3 DNA sequence: TGCGCCAGCAGCCAAGTAGAGTACGACAGAATTCAGCCCCAGCATTTT.

The rearrangement uses TRBV5-1 and TRBJ1-4; D may be TRBD1 (5 bases). V dropped 2 bases and J dropped 7 bases, with 18 bases sitting between them. Germline values: CDR1 SGHRS, CDR2 YFSETQ. This CDR3 has 16 amino acids. The CDR3 nucleotides read TGCGCCAGCAGCTTAGGGGCACACACAAAGGGTGAAAAACTGTTTTTT. Its protein product is CASSLGAHTKGEKLFF. The complete variable domain, with remaining parts taken from reference TRBV5-1 and TRBJ1-4, reads KAGVTQTPRYLIKTRGQQVTLSCSPISGHRSVSWYQQTPGQGLQFLFEYFSETQRNKGNFPGRFSGRQFSNSRSEMNVSTLELGDSALYLCASSLGAHTKGEKLFFGSGTQLSVL.

Regarding this clone: A junction end diverges from the germline sequence, so it may reflect a read error. This chain connects TRBV10-1 to TRBJ1-1; D is possibly TRBD1 (6 bases). The V gene's germline CDR1 is WNHNN and CDR2 SYGVQD (reference sequence). This CDR3 region has 12 residues. CDR3 loop: CASSGVRGALFW. The DNA of the CDR3 is TGCGCCAGCAGTGGTGTCAGGGGTGCTCTTTTTTGG.

This clone was observed a handful of times. The chain is built from TRBV9 and TRBJ1-2; 10 nucleotides align to TRBD1. The CDR3 has 17 residues. Germline CDR1 SGDLS, CDR2 YYNGEE. With 4 bases clipped from V and 4 bases from J, the junction kept 13 bases outside the gene matches. CDR3 sequence: CASSSDGGQGYGYGYTF. CDR3 coding DNA: TGTGCCAGCAGCTCGGATGGGGGACAGGGGTACGGCTATGGCTACACCTTC.

This clone came up a few times. The chain uses TRBV2 and TRBJ1-1; D gene unclear. There are 12 residues in the CDR3. V lost 6 bases and J lost 5, with 10 bases in between. The V gene's germline CDR1 is SNHLY and CDR2 FYNNEI. This CDR3 reads CASRVRGTEAFF. The CDR3 DNA sequence: TGTGCCAGCAGGGTCAGAGGGACTGAAGCTTTCTTT.

The V gene is TRBV5-8, the J gene TRBJ2-1; no clear D. Looked up from germline, CDR1 is SGHTS and CDR2 is YDEGEE. CDR3 size: 12 residues. Trimming removed 4 bases at V and 4 bases at J, with 6 bases between. The CDR3 region has the DNA TGTGCCAGCAGCCCTACGTACAATGAGCAGTTCTTC. Amino acid sequence: CASSPTYNEQFF.

In its sample, this clone was seen once. This chain joins TRBV5-6 and TRBJ1-2, with 11 bases lining up with TRBD1. Germline V lookup: CDR1 SGHDT, CDR2 YYEEEE. The CDR3 extends over 15 amino acids. J was trimmed by 8 bases and V by 1 base; bases with no gene match: 7. CDR3 nucleotides: TGTGCCAGCAGCTTGATGGGACAGGGGGATAGGGGCTACACCTTC. This gives the protein CASSLMGQGDRGYTF.

This rearrangement joins TRBV5-4 to TRBJ1-3, with 7 bases identical to TRBD1. CDR1 is SGHNT, CDR2 YYREEE, per germline (reference sequence). The CDR3 spans 17 residues. V lost 3 bases and J lost 2; bases outside the gene matches: 11. The CDR3: CASSSSTRGPAGNTIYF. DNA of the CDR3: TGTGCCAGCAGCTCGTCCACAAGGGGGCCTGCTGGAAACACCATATATTTT.

This clone was seen only once. The chain carries TRBV4-1 and TRBJ1-1; D is unresolved. V lost 1 base and J lost 5, with 11 bases in between. CDR1 and CDR2 (germline): MGHRA, YSYEKL. There are 14 residues in the CDR3. The CDR3, as DNA: TGCGCCAGCAGCCAAGGCGGGCCGGGGACTGAAGCTTTCTTT. Amino acids: CASSQGGPGTEAFF.

The chain couples TRBV2 to TRBJ1-1; D is perhaps TRBD1 (5 bases). This CDR3 spans 15 amino acids. Trimming took off 4 bases at V and 1 base at J, with 13 bases between the two ends. Germline V lookup: CDR1 SNHLY, CDR2 FYNNEI. CDR3 nucleotides: TGTGCCAGCAGTGTAATTATGAGGGGGAACACTGAAGCTTTCTTT. It translates to CASSVIMRGNTEAFF.

This sequence joins TRBV2 and TRBJ1-5, with unresolved D. The V gene lost 4 bases and the J gene lost 6 bases, with 10 bases spanning the gap. The CDR3 has 13 amino acids. Germline V gene data show CDR1 as SNHLY and CDR2 as FYNNEI. CDR3 in amino acids: CASSVIGGQPQHF. CDR3 sequence (DNA): TGTGCCAGCAGTGTTATAGGCGGTCAGCCCCAGCATTTT. Full variable domain (outside the CDR3, taken from reference TRBV2 and TRBJ1-5): EPEVTQTPSHQVTQMGQEVILRCVPISNHLYFYWYRQILGQKVEFLVSFYNNEISEKSEIFDDQFSVERPDGSNFTLKIRSTKLEDSAMYFCASSVIGGQPQHFGDGTRLSIL.

This rearrangement joins TRBV29-1 to TRBJ2-7, with D perhaps TRBD1 (5 bases). There are 11 residues in the CDR3. The V gene's germline CDR1 is SQVTM and CDR2 ANQGSEA. V dropped 8 bases and J dropped 2 bases, with 10 bases sitting between them. The CDR3 loop reads CSTTEAYEQYF. The CDR3, as DNA: TGCAGCACGACAGAGGCCTACGAGCAGTACTTC.

The rearrangement uses TRBV28 and TRBJ1-2; D may be TRBD1 (5 bases). The CDR3 runs to 13 residues. From germline, CDR1 is MDHEN and CDR2 SYDVKM. The ends were cut back, 8 bases at V and 1 base at J, with 11 bases in the middle. In DNA, the CDR3 is TGTGCCAGCGTCAAGGGGCTTAACTATGGCTACACCTTC. Protein: CASVKGLNYGYTF.

The chain is built from TRBV5-1 and TRBJ1-1; D uncertain. Trimming took 3 bases from V and 3 from J, leaving 9 bases between them. CDR3 length: 13 amino acids. CDR1 and CDR2 from the germline V gene are SGHRS and YFSETQ. The CDR3: CASSWEWDTEAFF. The CDR3 DNA reads as TGCGCCAGCAGCTGGGAATGGGACACTGAAGCTTTCTTT.

The chain has TRBV4-3 and TRBJ1-6; no clear D. This CDR3 has 14 amino acids. CDR1 is LGHNA and CDR2 is YSLEER in the germline V gene. V lost 1 base, J lost 6 bases, and 7 bases lay in between. CDR3 coding DNA: TGCGCCAGCAGCCAAGCGGACGTTAATTCACCCCTCCACTTT. Amino acids: CASSQADVNSPLHF.

This chain connects TRBV30 to TRBJ2-5; weak D call: TRBD2 (5 bases). With 2 bases removed from V and 3 bases from J, the gap between germline ends came to 10 bases. The CDR3 is made up of 13 amino acids. From germline, CDR1 is GTSNPN and CDR2 SVGIG (reference sequence). This chain's CDR3 is CAWSNGLEETQYF. CDR3 DNA sequence: TGTGCCTGGAGTAATGGACTGGAAGAGACCCAGTACTTC. Full variable domain (missing parts from reference TRBV30 and TRBJ2-5): SQTIHQWPATLVQPVGSPLSLECTVEGTSNPNLYWYRQAAGRGLQLLFYSVGIGQISSEVPQNLSASRPQDRQFILSSKKLLLSDSGFYLCAWSNGLEETQYFGPGTRLLVL.

The chain's CDR3 is CSVGQENYEQYF. The CDR3 DNA follows: TGCAGCGTCGGACAGGAGAACTACGAGCAGTACTTC. The gene calls are TRBV29-1 and TRBJ2-7, with 7 bases fitting TRBD1. The CDR3 loop spans 12 amino acids. The junction had 5 bases not matched to a gene; V was cut back by 6 bases and J by 3 bases. CDR1 is SQVTM and CDR2 is ANQGSEA in the germline V gene.